The T cell receptor (beta chain) under discussion was sequenced for a study of CD8 T cells in ankylosing spondylitis. General study results and limits: Within peripheral blood, clones linked to disease were CD8+ and relatively rare. Prior literature has documented some motif variants in synovial fluid and blood from reactive arthritis. Reportedly, disease-linked clones are significantly enriched in ankylosing spondylitis patients' matched synovial fluid. A TCR beta motif of roughly eight highly homologous variants seemed to mark ankylosing spondylitis blood.

Construction of TCR beta libraries was performed using quantitative 5'-RACE with molecular barcodes. TCRdb redid the calling of the 5' RACE reads with MiXCR, one entry per CDR3 protein. The table records approximately 400,000 distinct CDR3 sequences, roughly 17% of them present only once. This clonotype was counted ten times or more. The antigen is unknown. The TCR originated in a male donor with ankylosing spondylitis. The material sequenced was blood, either unsorted or a sorted T cell fraction (not recorded which).

The CDR3 protein is CASSSDRRNTEAFF. DNA of the CDR3: TGTGCCAGCAGTTCGGACAGACGGAACACTGAAGCTTTCTTT. The rearrangement uses TRBV27 and TRBJ1-1; TRBD1 might be the D (6 bases). V lost 4 bases, J lost 1 base, and 10 bases lay in between. Germline-derived CDR1 and CDR2 are MNHEY and SMNVEV (reference sequence). The CDR3 is made up of 14 amino acids.